This is a list of T cell receptor beta chains from one sample in a study of CD8+ T cells in alopecia areata. The repertoire was sequenced with immunoSEQ multiplex PCR; TCRdb's copy has only in-frame clones and lacks some. The sample yields approximately 110,000 clones, 56% seen once. The specimen comprised CD4+ T cells sorted from blood, sampled at week 24, from a patient treated with tofacitinib. These receptors all come from a human donor with alopecia areata. Each CDR3 is given with its conserved first and last residue. The D gene is left open where the match is weak. A row's size may be missing; if present it is once, few, many or a size class.

clone size: .; J gene: TRBJ2-4; D gene: .; V gene: TRBV4-2; CDR3 protein: CASSQDTGTPIRNIQYF; CDR3 DNA: TGTGCCAGCAGCCAAGATACCGGGACACCTATAAGAAACATTCAGTACTTC
clone size: .; J gene: TRBJ1-6; D gene: TRBD1; V gene: TRBV6-1; CDR3 protein: CASSALDRDYNSPLHF; CDR3 DNA: TGTGCCAGCAGTGCCCTTGACAGGGACTATAATTCACCCCTCCACTTT
clone size: .; J gene: TRBJ2-1; D gene: .; V gene: TRBV7-8; CDR3 protein: CASSTSRYNEQFF; CDR3 DNA: TGTGCCAGCAGCACCTCTAGATACAATGAGCAGTTCTTC
clone size: few; J gene: TRBJ1-1; D gene: .; V gene: TRBV4-1; CDR3 protein: CASSQEVGAVTEAFF; CDR3 DNA: TGCGCCAGCAGCCAAGAGGTAGGGGCAGTAACTGAAGCTTTCTTT
clone size: few; J gene: TRBJ2-3; D gene: .; V gene: TRBV11-3; CDR3 protein: CASSLITGITSTDTQYF; CDR3 DNA: TGTGCCAGCAGCTTAATAACAGGGATTACTAGCACAGATACGCAGTATTTT
clone size: .; J gene: TRBJ2-2; D gene: TRBD2; V gene: TRBV30; CDR3 protein: CAWSTGLANTGELFF; CDR3 DNA: TGTGCCTGGAGTACGGGACTAGCGAACACCGGGGAGCTGTTTTTT
clone size: few; J gene: TRBJ1-6; D gene: .; V gene: TRBV30; CDR3 protein: CAWSSQGSYNSPLHF; CDR3 DNA: TGTGCCTGGAGCTCGCAGGGATCCTATAATTCACCCCTCCACTTT
clone size: .; J gene: TRBJ2-3; D gene: .; V gene: TRBV2; CDR3 protein: CASSKTQRGGGTDTQYF; CDR3 DNA: TGTGCCAGCAGTAAAACCCAACGGGGCGGGGGCACAGATACGCAGTATTTT
clone size: few; J gene: TRBJ2-4; D gene: .; V gene: TRBV28; CDR3 protein: CASRALKNIQYF; CDR3 DNA: TGTGCCAGCAGGGCATTGAAAAACATTCAGTACTTC
clone size: few; J gene: TRBJ1-6; D gene: TRBD1; V gene: TRBV5-1; CDR3 protein: CASSSVTGDSPLHF; CDR3 DNA: TGCGCCAGCAGTAGCGTGACAGGGGATTCACCCCTCCACTTT
clone size: .; J gene: TRBJ1-3; D gene: TRBD1; V gene: TRBV4-1; CDR3 protein: CASSQVPLTGRNTIYF; CDR3 DNA: TGCGCCAGCAGCCAGGTTCCATTGACAGGGCGAAACACCATATATTTT
clone size: .; J gene: TRBJ1-2; D gene: .; V gene: TRBV30; CDR3 protein: CAWRDGPHYGYTF; CDR3 DNA: TGTGCCTGGCGAGATGGCCCCCACTATGGCTACACCTTC
clone size: .; J gene: TRBJ2-2; D gene: .; V gene: TRBV29-1; CDR3 protein: CSVRGTGTGELFF; CDR3 DNA: TGCAGCGTAAGGGGGACTGGCACCGGGGAGCTGTTTTTT
clone size: .; J gene: TRBJ1-1; D gene: .; V gene: TRBV7-9; CDR3 protein: CASRPKDLNTEAFF; CDR3 DNA: TGTGCCAGCAGACCGAAGGACCTGAACACTGAAGCTTTCTTT
clone size: .; J gene: TRBJ2-7; D gene: TRBD1; V gene: TRBV10-3; CDR3 protein: CAIRGDRASLPYEQYF; CDR3 DNA: TGTGCCATCAGGGGGGACAGGGCTTCTCTCCCCTACGAGCAGTACTTC
clone size: few; J gene: TRBJ2-7; D gene: TRBD1; V gene: TRBV2; CDR3 protein: CASRATGGYEQYF; CDR3 DNA: TGTGCCAGCAGGGCAACAGGGGGCTACGAGCAGTACTTC
clone size: .; J gene: TRBJ1-5; D gene: .; V gene: TRBV7-2; CDR3 protein: CASSLLGVNQPQHF; CDR3 DNA: TGTGCCAGCAGCTTATTAGGGGTCAATCAGCCCCAGCATTTT
clone size: .; J gene: TRBJ2-1; D gene: .; V gene: TRBV29-1; CDR3 protein: CSVEPVTPVRFF; CDR3 DNA: TGCAGCGTTGAACCCGTGACCCCCGTCCGGTTCTTC
clone size: .; J gene: TRBJ2-1; D gene: .; V gene: TRBV5-6; CDR3 protein: CASSDEVVSYNEQFF; CDR3 DNA: TGTGCCAGCAGCGATGAGGTAGTCTCCTACAATGAGCAGTTCTTC
clone size: few; J gene: TRBJ1-3; D gene: .; V gene: TRBV11-2; CDR3 protein: CASSPIREGNTIYF; CDR3 DNA: TGTGCCAGCAGCCCCATCCGGGAGGGAAACACCATATATTTT
clone size: few; J gene: TRBJ1-5; D gene: TRBD1; V gene: TRBV19; CDR3 protein: CASSSRDRGLLYSNQPQHF; CDR3 DNA: TGTGCCAGTAGTTCGAGGGACAGGGGGCTGCTGTATAGCAATCAGCCCCAGCATTTT
clone size: few; J gene: TRBJ2-4; D gene: .; V gene: TRBV11-2; CDR3 protein: CASSSAPENIQYF; CDR3 DNA: TGTGCCAGCAGCTCCGCGCCTGAAAACATTCAGTACTTC
clone size: few; J gene: TRBJ2-7; D gene: .; V gene: TRBV15; CDR3 protein: CATSRDRGRYEQYF; CDR3 DNA: TGTGCCACCAGCAGAGATCGGGGCCGCTACGAGCAGTACTTC
clone size: few; J gene: TRBJ2-7; D gene: TRBD1; V gene: TRBV6-5; CDR3 protein: CASSYSSGGREQYF; CDR3 DNA: TGTGCCAGCAGTTACTCTTCAGGGGGCCGCGAGCAGTACTTC
clone size: .; J gene: TRBJ2-7; D gene: .; V gene: TRBV7-2; CDR3 protein: CASSTYSGEQYF; CDR3 DNA: TGTGCCAGCAGCACCTACTCGGGCGAGCAGTACTTC
clone size: few; J gene: TRBJ2-1; D gene: TRBD2; V gene: TRBV6-6; CDR3 protein: CASQMGRGYNEQFF; CDR3 DNA: TGTGCCAGTCAAATGGGGCGGGGGTACAATGAGCAGTTCTTC
clone size: .; J gene: TRBJ2-5; D gene: .; V gene: TRBV10-3; CDR3 protein: CAISESGGVGETQYF; CDR3 DNA: TGTGCCATCAGTGAGTCAGGCGGCGTGGGAGAGACCCAGTACTTC
clone size: .; J gene: TRBJ1-1; D gene: TRBD1; V gene: TRBV29-1; CDR3 protein: CSVRTGVMNTEAFF; CDR3 DNA: TGCAGCGTTCGGACAGGCGTAATGAACACTGAAGCTTTCTTT